This T cell receptor beta chain derives from a study of T cell responses to AZD1222 COVID-19 vaccine. The CDR3 contains 12 residues. V lost 8 bases and J 5 bases, leaving 10 bases between the germline ends. Germline V gene data show CDR1 as LGHDT and CDR2 as YNNKEL (reference sequence). Whole-study findings and limits: Samples come after the peak T cell response, not at day 14. The donors showed a predominance of white British ancestry and of females, with possible underestimation of clonal diversity.

The data were produced by immunoSEQ multiplex PCR, yet TCRdb's version contains in-frame clones alone and is incomplete. In the table there are about 120,000 clones, over 75% of which are singletons. This clone appeared a few times. Its antigen is still unknown. The V gene is TRBV3-1 (or the pseudogene TRBV3-2), the J gene TRBJ1-5; D is unclear. This specimen consisted of peripheral blood, obtained on day 0 of AZD1222 vaccination. The TCR originated in an adult in good health. Here the CDR3 DNA reads TGTGCCAGCGGAAATGGTGATCAGCCCCAGCATTTT. Its protein product is CASGNGDQPQHF.